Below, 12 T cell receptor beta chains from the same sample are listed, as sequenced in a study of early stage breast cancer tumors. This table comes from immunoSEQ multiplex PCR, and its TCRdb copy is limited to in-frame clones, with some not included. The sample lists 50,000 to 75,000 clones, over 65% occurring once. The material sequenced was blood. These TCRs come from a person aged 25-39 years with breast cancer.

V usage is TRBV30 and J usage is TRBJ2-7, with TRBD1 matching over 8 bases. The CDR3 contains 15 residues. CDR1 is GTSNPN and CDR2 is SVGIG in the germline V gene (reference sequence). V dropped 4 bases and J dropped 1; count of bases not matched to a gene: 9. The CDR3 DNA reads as TGTGCCTGGAATCGTGGGACAGGAGGTTCCTACGAGCAGTACTTC. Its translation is CAWNRGTGGSYEQYF.

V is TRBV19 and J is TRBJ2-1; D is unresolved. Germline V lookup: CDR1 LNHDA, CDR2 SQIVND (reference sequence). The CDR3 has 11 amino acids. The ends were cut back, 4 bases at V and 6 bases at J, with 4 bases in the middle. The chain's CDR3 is CASSRANEQFF. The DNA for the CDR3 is TGTGCCAGTAGTAGGGCCAATGAGCAGTTCTTC.

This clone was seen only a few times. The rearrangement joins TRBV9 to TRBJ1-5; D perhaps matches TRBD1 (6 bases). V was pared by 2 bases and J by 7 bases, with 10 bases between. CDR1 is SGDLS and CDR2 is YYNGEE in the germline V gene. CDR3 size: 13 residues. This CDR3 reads CASSVTGSQPQHF. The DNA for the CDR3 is TGTGCCAGCAGCGTCACAGGGTCGCAGCCCCAGCATTTT.

The CDR3 DNA reads as TGTGCCAGCCGGCCGGAGGGACAGGTGAATGAAAAACTGTTTTTT. It specifies CASRPEGQVNEKLFF. The V and J genes are TRBV5-5 and TRBJ1-4; 8 bases align to TRBD1. The length of the CDR3 is 15 residues. In germline, CDR1 is SGHKS, CDR2 YYEKEE (reference sequence). V lost 7 bases, J lost 5 bases, and 10 bases stayed unmatched.

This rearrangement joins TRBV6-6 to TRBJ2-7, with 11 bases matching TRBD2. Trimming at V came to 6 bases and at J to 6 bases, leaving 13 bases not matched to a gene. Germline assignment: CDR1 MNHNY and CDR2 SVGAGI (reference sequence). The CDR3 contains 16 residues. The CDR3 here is CASRPGLAVDSREQYF. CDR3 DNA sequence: TGTGCCAGCAGGCCGGGACTAGCGGTCGACTCTCGCGAGCAGTACTTC.

In nucleotides, the CDR3 is TGTGCCAGCACCCCTAGCGGGAGGAAGTACACCGGGGAGCTGTTTTTT. Its translation is CASTPSGRKYTGELFF. The gene calls are TRBV12-1 and TRBJ2-2; whether TRBD2, the table's D call, matches the DNA was not checked. TRBV12-1 is noted as a pseudogene. The CDR3 totals 16 residues.

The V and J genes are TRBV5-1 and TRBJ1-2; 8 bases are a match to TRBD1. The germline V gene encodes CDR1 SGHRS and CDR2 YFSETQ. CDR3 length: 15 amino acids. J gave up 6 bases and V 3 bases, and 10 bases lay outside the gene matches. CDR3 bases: TGCGCCAGCAGCTCACCCGGGACAGGTCGAAATGGCTACACCTTC. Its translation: CASSSPGTGRNGYTF.

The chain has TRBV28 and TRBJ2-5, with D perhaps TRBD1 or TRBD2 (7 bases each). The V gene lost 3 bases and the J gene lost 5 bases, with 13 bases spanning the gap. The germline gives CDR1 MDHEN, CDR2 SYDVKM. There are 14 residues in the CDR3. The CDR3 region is CASSFRGGDETQYF. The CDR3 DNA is TGTGCCAGCAGTTTCAGGGGGGGAGACGAGACCCAGTACTTC.

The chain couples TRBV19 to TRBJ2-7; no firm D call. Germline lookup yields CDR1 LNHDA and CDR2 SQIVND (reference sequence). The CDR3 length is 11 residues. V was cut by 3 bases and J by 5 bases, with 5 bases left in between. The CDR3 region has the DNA TGTGCCAGTAGTATGAGCAACGAGCAGTACTTC. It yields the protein CASSMSNEQYF.

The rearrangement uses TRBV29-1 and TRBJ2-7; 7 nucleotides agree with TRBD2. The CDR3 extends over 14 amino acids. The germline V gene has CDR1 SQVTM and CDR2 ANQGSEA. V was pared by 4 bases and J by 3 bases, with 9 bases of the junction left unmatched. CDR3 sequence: CSVGSGERDYEQYF. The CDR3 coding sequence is TGCAGCGTTGGATCCGGGGAGCGGGACTACGAGCAGTACTTC.

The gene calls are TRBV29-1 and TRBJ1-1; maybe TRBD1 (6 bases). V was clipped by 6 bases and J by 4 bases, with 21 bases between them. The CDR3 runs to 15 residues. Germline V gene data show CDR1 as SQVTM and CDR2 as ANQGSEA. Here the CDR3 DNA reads TGCAGCGTAGGGGATAGGGGGGGCGCGGTCACTGAAGCTTTCTTT. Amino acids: CSVGDRGGAVTEAFF. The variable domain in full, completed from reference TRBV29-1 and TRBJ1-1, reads SAVISQKPSRDICQRGTSLTIQCQVDSQVTMMFWYRQQPGQSLTLIATANQGSEATYESGFVIDKFPISRPNLTFSTLTVSNMSPEDSSIYLCSVGDRGGAVTEAFFGQGTRLTVV.

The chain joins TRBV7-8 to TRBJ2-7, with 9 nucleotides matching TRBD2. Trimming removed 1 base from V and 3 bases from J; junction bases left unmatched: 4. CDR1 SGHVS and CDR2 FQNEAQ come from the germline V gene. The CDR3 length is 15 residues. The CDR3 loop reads CASSLVPAGGYEQYF. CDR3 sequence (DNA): TGTGCCAGCAGCTTAGTACCAGCGGGAGGCTACGAGCAGTACTTC.